The clone carrying this TCR beta chain showed up many times. From germline, CDR1 is SGHRS and CDR2 YFSETQ. V lost 2 bases and J lost 0, with 11 bases in between. The CDR3 totals 16 residues. TCRdb analysed the RT-PCR reads with MiXCR anew, one entry per CDR3 protein. This sample yields hundreds of thousands of distinct CDR3 sequences, of which 14% are seen a single time; about 3.9% belongs to the top ten. The source material was memory CD4+ T cells from blood. V and J are TRBV5-1 and TRBJ2-2; D unclear. The clonotype originates from a female donor in good health, serving as a healthy control. CDR3 nucleotides: TGCGCCAGCAGCTTAACAACCGCCGCGAACACCGGGGAGCTGTTTTTT. Amino acids: CASSLTTAANTGELFF.